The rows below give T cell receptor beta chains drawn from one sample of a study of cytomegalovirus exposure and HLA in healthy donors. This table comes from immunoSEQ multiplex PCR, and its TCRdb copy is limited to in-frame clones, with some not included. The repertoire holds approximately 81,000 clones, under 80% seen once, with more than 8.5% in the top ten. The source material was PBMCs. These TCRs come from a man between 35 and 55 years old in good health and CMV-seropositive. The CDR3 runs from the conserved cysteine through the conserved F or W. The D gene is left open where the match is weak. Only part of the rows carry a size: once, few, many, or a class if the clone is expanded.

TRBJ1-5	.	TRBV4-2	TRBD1	CASSQDSGQGISNQPQHF	TGTGCCAGCAGCCAAGATTCGGGACAGGGAATTAGCAATCAGCCCCAGCATTTT
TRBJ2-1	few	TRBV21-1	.	CASSKVAGCCYNEQFF	TGTGCCAGCAGCAAAGTTGCGGGGTGCTGCTACAATGAGCAGTTCTTC
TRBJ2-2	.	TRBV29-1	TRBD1	CSVEDLGQGSMFF	TGCAGCGTTGAAGATCTGGGACAGGGGTCGATGTTTTTT
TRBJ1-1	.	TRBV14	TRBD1	CASSWRQGATEAFF	TGTGCCAGCAGCTGGAGACAGGGGGCCACTGAAGCTTTCTTT
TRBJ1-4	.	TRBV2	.	CASRRQSEKLFF	TGTGCCAGCAGAAGACAGAGTGAAAAACTGTTTTTT
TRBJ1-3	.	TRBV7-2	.	CASSLVRDSGNTIYF	TGTGCCAGCAGCTTGGTGCGGGACTCTGGAAACACCATATATTTT
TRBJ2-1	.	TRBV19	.	CASSIEAPSYNEQFF	TGTGCCAGTAGTATAGAAGCGCCATCCTACAATGAGCAGTTCTTC
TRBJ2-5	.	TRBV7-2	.	CASSSLGGAQYF	TGTGCCAGCAGCTCGCTAGGGGGGGCCCAGTACTTC
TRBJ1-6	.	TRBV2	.	CASSPGESSYNSPLHF	TGTGCCAGCAGCCCAGGGGAGAGCTCCTATAATTCACCCCTCCACTTT
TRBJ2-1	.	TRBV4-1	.	CASSQTSRHEQFF	TGCGCCAGCAGCCAAACTAGCCGCCATGAGCAGTTCTTC
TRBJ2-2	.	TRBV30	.	CAWKGGGAGELFF	TGTGCCTGGAAGGGGGGAGGGGCCGGGGAGCTGTTTTTT
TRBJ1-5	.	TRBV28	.	CASSLVVGLNQPQHF	TGTGCCAGCAGTTTGGTCGTGGGACTCAATCAGCCCCAGCATTTT
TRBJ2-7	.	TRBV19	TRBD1	CASSTPGQNYEQYF	TGTGCCAGTAGTACGCCGGGACAGAACTACGAGCAGTACTTC
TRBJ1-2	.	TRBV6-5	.	CASRGSGPEGYTF	TGTGCCAGCAGGGGGTCAGGGCCGGAGGGCTACACCTTC
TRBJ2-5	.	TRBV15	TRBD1	CATSIRQGMETQYF	TGTGCCACCAGCATCAGACAGGGGATGGAGACCCAGTACTTC
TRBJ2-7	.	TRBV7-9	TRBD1	CASRSGQGYEQYF	TGTGCCAGCAGATCGGGACAGGGGTACGAGCAGTACTTC
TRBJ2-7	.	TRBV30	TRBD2	CAWSAGTSGYEQYF	TGTGCCTGGAGTGCAGGGACTAGCGGCTACGAGCAGTACTTC
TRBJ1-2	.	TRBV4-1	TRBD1	CASSQDPGTGSGYTF	TGCGCCAGCAGCCAAGACCCCGGGACAGGGAGTGGCTACACCTTC
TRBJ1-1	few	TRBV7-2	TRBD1	CASSFQGGVAEAFF	TGTGCCAGCAGCTTTCAGGGGGGCGTAGCTGAAGCTTTCTTT
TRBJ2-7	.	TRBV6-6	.	CASSSRDTLSYEQYF	TGTGCCAGCAGTAGTAGGGACACCCTCTCCTACGAGCAGTACTTC
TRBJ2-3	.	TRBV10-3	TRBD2	CAISESSSGFPSTDTQYF	TGTGCCATCAGTGAGTCGTCTAGCGGGTTCCCTAGCACAGATACGCAGTATTTT
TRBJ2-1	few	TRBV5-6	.	CASSRRLHDNEQFF	TGTGCCAGCAGCCGGAGGTTACATGACAATGAGCAGTTCTTC
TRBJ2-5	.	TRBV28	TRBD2	CASSYGTSGLQETQYF	TGTGCCAGCAGTTACGGGACTAGCGGGCTCCAAGAGACCCAGTACTTC